One sample yielded the 27 T cell receptor beta chains listed below, sequenced in a study of blood T cell repertoires in COVID-19 (dated by TCRdb to 2020 to 2021). Receptor amplification or capture employed the immunoSEQ multiplex PCR assay. What TCRdb holds here is the immuneACCESS table cut down to in-frame rearrangements. Part of the clones is not present; checked against another copy, under half of the missing clones reflect an unresolved V gene, and the others are unexplained. Recorded for this sample are about 300,000 clones; just over 85% of them occurred a single time. Of the sample, around 4.6% falls within the top ten clones. Sequences were obtained from PBMCs or T cells enriched from blood (not recorded which). The receptors here all came from a man aged 25 to 45 who had recovered from COVID-19.

The J gene is TRBJ2-5, the V gene TRBV9; 11 nucleotides match TRBD2. The CDR3 runs to 16 residues. The germline gives CDR1 SGDLS, CDR2 YYNGEE. The V segment lost 4 bases and the J segment 4 bases; nucleotides outside the gene matches: 9. DNA for the CDR3: TGTGCCAGCAGCCCTTTAGCGGGGGGGCCTCCAGAGACCCAGTACTTC. Amino acids: CASSPLAGGPPETQYF.

The rearrangement joins TRBV6-5 to TRBJ1-2; D uncertain. V was cut by 6 bases and J by 4 bases, with 12 bases left in between. Per the germline V gene, CDR1 is MNHEY and CDR2 is SVGAGI. The CDR3 sequence is 13 residues long. CDR3: CASRKTLIYGYTF. The CDR3 DNA reads as TGTGCCAGCAGGAAGACACTTATCTATGGCTACACCTTC.

The chain is built from TRBV7-9 and TRBJ1-1; 8 nucleotides line up with TRBD1. Per the germline V gene, CDR1 is SEHNR and CDR2 is FQNEAQ (reference sequence). V gave up 4 bases and J gave up 3 bases; unmatched junction bases: 7. CDR3 length equals 15 residues. The CDR3 spells CASSWADRADTEAFF. In DNA, the CDR3 is TGTGCCAGCAGCTGGGCGGACAGGGCAGACACTGAAGCTTTCTTT.

The chain employs TRBV4-1 and TRBJ2-7; 7 positions match TRBD1. V shed 4 bases, J shed 0 bases, and the junction held 6 bases outside the gene matches. Germline V gene lookup returns CDR1 MGHRA and CDR2 YSYEKL. The length of the CDR3 is 15 residues. CDR3 nucleotides: TGCGCCAGCAGCCGCGACAGGGCGAGCTCCTACGAGCAGTACTTC. Protein product: CASSRDRASSYEQYF.

The chain joins TRBV6-5 to TRBJ2-7; D remains ambiguous. Germline assignment: CDR1 MNHEY and CDR2 SVGAGI. The CDR3 sequence is 15 residues long. V lost 0 bases to trimming and J lost 3 bases, with 12 bases between them. The CDR3 sequence is CASSYSAHSFYEQYF. In DNA, the CDR3 is TGTGCCAGCAGTTACTCAGCCCACAGCTTCTACGAGCAGTACTTC.

The chain employs TRBV28 and TRBJ2-2, with 7 positions matching TRBD1. After removal of 4 bases from V and 5 bases from J, the junction contained 10 bases not matched to a gene. The CDR3 has 16 amino acids. Germline loops: CDR1 MDHEN, CDR2 SYDVKM. This CDR3 is CASSSDDRATTGELFF. CDR3 sequence (DNA): TGTGCCAGCAGTTCTGACGACAGGGCGACTACCGGGGAGCTGTTTTTT.

The V call is TRBV9, the J call TRBJ1-2, with D possibly matching TRBD1 (6 bases). The V end was cut by 0 bases, the J end by 4 bases, with 13 bases between. Germline V gives CDR1 SGDLS, CDR2 YYNGEE. The CDR3 consists of 15 residues. The CDR3 DNA reads as TGTGCCAGCAGCGTAGAGGGGGGGGCAGCCTATGGCTACACCTTC. Encoded protein: CASSVEGGAAYGYTF.

As for this clone: The sample has other DNA sequences that encode this CDR3 too. The chain employs TRBV5-4 and TRBJ2-3, with TRBD2 matching over 8 bases. V dropped 0 bases and J dropped 4; count of bases not matched to a gene: 1. CDR1 is SGHNT and CDR2 is YYREEE in the germline V gene (reference sequence). The CDR3 contains 14 residues. In DNA form, the CDR3 reads TGTGCCAGCAGCTTGGCGGGAGGGCCAGATACGCAGTATTTT. It is translated as CASSLAGGPDTQYF. Supplemented by reference TRBV5-4 and TRBJ2-3, the full variable domain reads ETGVTQSPTHLIKTRGQQVTLRCSSQSGHNTVSWYQQALGQGPQFIFQYYREEENGRGNFPPRFSGLQFPNYSSELNVNALELDDSALYLCASSLAGGPDTQYFGPGTRLTVL.

The chain recombines TRBV27 with TRBJ1-1; 8 nucleotides match TRBD1. Germline lookup yields CDR1 MNHEY and CDR2 SMNVEV (reference sequence). This CDR3 is built from 15 residues. V shed 5 bases, J shed 10 bases, and the junction held 15 bases outside the gene matches. CDR3 DNA: TGTGCCAGCAGTCCATCAGGGGGCGCGATTATTGGAGCTTTCTTT. It encodes CASSPSGGAIIGAFF.

The V call is TRBV6-5, the J call TRBJ2-7; D possibly corresponds to TRBD1 (6 bases). Germline lookup yields CDR1 MNHEY and CDR2 SVGAGI. This CDR3 is built from 15 residues. Between the trimmed V and J ends, which lost 0 bases and 5 bases, there was a span of 14 bases. The CDR3 DNA follows: TGTGCCAGCAGTTACTCGGGGGCAGGTAGCGACGAGCAGTACTTC. Its translation: CASSYSGAGSDEQYF.

V gene TRBV24-1 combines with J gene TRBJ2-1, with TRBD1 matching 8 bases. The CDR3 has 14 residues. V gave up 3 bases and J gave up 7 bases; unmatched junction bases: 4. The germline V gene has CDR1 KGHDR and CDR2 SFDVKD. The CDR3 sequence is CATSDTNRGNEQFF. The CDR3, as DNA: TGTGCCACCAGTGATACAAACAGGGGGAATGAGCAGTTCTTC.

In this sample, this clone turned up once. The gene calls are TRBV19 and TRBJ1-4, with D unresolved. This CDR3 is built from 14 residues. Germline values: CDR1 LNHDA, CDR2 SQIVND (reference sequence). With 2 bases removed from V and 8 bases from J, the gap between germline ends came to 12 bases. CDR3 protein: CASSIWAGREKLFF. DNA of the CDR3: TGTGCCAGTAGTATATGGGCGGGGAGGGAAAAACTGTTTTTT.

V is TRBV7-9 and J is TRBJ2-7; possible D gene TRBD1, 6 bases. Germline CDR1 SEHNR, CDR2 FQNEAQ (reference sequence). CDR3 length: 16 amino acids. The V gene lost 1 base and the J gene lost 3 bases, with 16 bases spanning the gap. The CDR3 here is CASSLVGRGNFYEQYF. The DNA of the CDR3 is TGTGCCAGCAGCTTAGTCGGCAGGGGTAATTTCTACGAGCAGTACTTC.

This clone was counted once. The chain has TRBV28 and TRBJ1-2; TRBD1 agrees at 8 bases. The CDR3 has 18 residues. Trimming took 1 base from V and 5 from J; bases not matched to a gene: 15. In germline, CDR1 is MDHEN, CDR2 SYDVKM. CDR3 in amino acids: CASSLLGPNSGGGYGYTF. CDR3 bases: TGTGCCAGCAGTTTATTGGGTCCGAACTCAGGGGGCGGTTATGGCTACACCTTC.

V is TRBV4-1 and J is TRBJ2-3, with 7 bases lining up with TRBD1. V shed 2 bases, J shed 5 bases, and the junction held 7 bases outside the gene matches. The CDR3 spans 15 residues. Germline values: CDR1 MGHRA, CDR2 YSYEKL. CDR3 region: CASSQLKGAGDTQYF. The CDR3 DNA sequence: TGCGCCAGCAGCCAACTAAAGGGGGCTGGAGATACGCAGTATTTT.

This clone was observed once. The V and J genes are TRBV28 and TRBJ1-2; TRBD1 might be the D (6 bases). V lost 4 bases to trimming and J lost 4 bases, with 13 bases between them. Germline lookup yields CDR1 MDHEN and CDR2 SYDVKM. CDR3 size: 14 residues. DNA for the CDR3: TGTGCCAGCAGTTCACAGGGTACAGGCTATGGCTACACCTTC. Translated, it gives CASSSQGTGYGYTF.

The chain links TRBV15 to TRBJ1-5; D possibly corresponds to TRBD1 (5 bases). V lost 1 base and J 0 bases, leaving 10 bases between the germline ends. Germline lookup yields CDR1 LNHNV and CDR2 YYDKDF (reference sequence). The CDR3 length is 16 residues. The CDR3 DNA sequence: TGTGCCACCAGCAGAGGTTCGGGGGTTAGCAATCAGCCCCAGCATTTT. It specifies CATSRGSGVSNQPQHF.

This clone came up a few times. The V call is TRBV2, the J call TRBJ1-2; 8 bases align to TRBD1. V shed 4 bases and J 4 bases; nucleotides not matched to a gene: 2. CDR1 and CDR2 (germline): SNHLY, FYNNEI. The CDR3 is 13 residues long. CDR3 region: CASSGDRFYGYTF. The CDR3 nucleotides are TGTGCCAGCAGTGGGGACAGGTTCTATGGCTACACCTTC.

V gene TRBV7-8 combines with J gene TRBJ2-1; 12 bases fit TRBD2. This CDR3 comprises 14 residues. Germline assignment: CDR1 SGHVS and CDR2 FQNEAQ. Unmatched junction bases numbered 1, after V lost 5 bases and J lost 5 bases. CDR3 loop: CASSGLAGHNEQFF. The CDR3 bases are TGTGCCAGCAGCGGACTAGCGGGGCACAATGAGCAGTTCTTC.

The chain employs TRBV19 and TRBJ1-1; TRBD1 aligns across 8 bases. Germline-derived CDR1 and CDR2 are LNHDA and SQIVND (reference sequence). This CDR3 is 16 amino acids long. V lost 8 bases to trimming and J lost 1 base; unmatched junction nucleotides: 12. DNA for the CDR3: TGTGCCAGTGGCACATCCACCGGGACAGGGAACACTGAAGCTTTCTTT. Translated, it gives CASGTSTGTGNTEAFF.

The chain uses TRBV28 and TRBJ2-6; no clear D. The CDR3 runs 16 residues. Germline V CDR1 and CDR2: MDHEN, SYDVKM. Trimming took off 6 bases at V and 6 bases at J, with 18 bases between the two ends. CDR3 sequence (DNA): TGTGCCAGCAGCCCCGTCGCCGGTTTCGTGGCCAACGTCCTGACTTTC. Its translation: CASSPVAGFVANVLTF.

As concerns this clone: The same CDR3 can be traced to other DNA sequences in this sample. The chain links TRBV12-3 or TRBV12-4 to TRBJ1-1; a weak D match, TRBD1 (6 bases). V gave up 4 bases and J gave up 8 bases, with 8 bases separating them. This CDR3 is built from 11 residues. This CDR3 reads CASSSGTEAFF. As DNA, the CDR3 is TGTGCCAGCAGTTCCGGGACAGAAGCTTTCTTT.

This sequence joins TRBV5-6 and TRBJ2-5; D perhaps matches TRBD2 (6 bases). The CDR3 loop spans 15 amino acids. V was trimmed by 2 bases and J by 5 bases, leaving 16 bases between them. CDR1 is SGHDT and CDR2 is YYEEEE in the germline V gene. This CDR3 reads CASSLGGGNGETQYF. For the CDR3, the DNA is TGTGCCAGCAGCTTAGGTGGGGGGAATGGCGAGACCCAGTACTTC.

The V call is TRBV24-1, the J call TRBJ1-4, with 7 bases fitting TRBD1. This CDR3 contains 14 residues. Per germline, CDR1 KGHDR and CDR2 SFDVKD. The trim removed 9 bases at V and 5 bases at J, leaving 8 bases unmatched. The CDR3 reads CATLPGTENEKLFF. The CDR3 bases are TGTGCCACCCTACCGGGGACAGAGAATGAAAAACTGTTTTTT.

The V gene is TRBV2, the J gene TRBJ1-5, with 9 bases lining up with TRBD1. Trimming removed 6 bases from V and 7 bases from J; junction bases left unmatched: 10. This CDR3 comprises 15 residues. CDR1 is SNHLY, CDR2 FYNNEI, per germline. CDR3 DNA: TGTGCCAGCAGCGAAACGGACAGGGGAAAGCAGCCCCAGCATTTT. This encodes CASSETDRGKQPQHF.

The rearrangement uses TRBV2 and TRBJ1-1; possibly TRBD1 for D (5 bases). The CDR3 is 13 amino acids. V shed 6 bases and J shed 1 base, with 9 bases lying between them. Germline assignment: CDR1 SNHLY and CDR2 FYNNEI. In DNA, the CDR3 is TGTGCCAGCAGATATCAGGGGAACACTGAAGCTTTCTTT. Its translation: CASRYQGNTEAFF.

This clone was counted a few times. V gene TRBV7-6 combines with J gene TRBJ2-1; 9 bases match TRBD2. CDR1 SGHVS and CDR2 FNYEAQ come from the germline V gene. This CDR3 has 16 amino acids. Trimming removed 0 bases from V and 0 bases from J; junction bases left unmatched: 0. This chain's CDR3 is CASSLASGSSYNEQFF. The CDR3 DNA sequence: TGTGCCAGCAGCTTAGCTAGCGGGAGCTCCTACAATGAGCAGTTCTTC.